This entry concerns a single T cell receptor beta chain. Its antigen remains undetermined. Base qualities are missing; no much larger clone stands one base away. The data derive from a study of cytomegalovirus exposure and HLA in healthy donors (dated by TCRdb to about 2017). About the full investigation: According to a later analysis, the 120 or so validation repertoires were produced on the same platform as the roughly 700 repertoires of the first cohort. High-throughput TCR immunosequencing, statistical association of individual TCRs with disease status, and machine learning were combined to predict cytomegalovirus infection status. A separate validation cohort of 100 to 150 different subjects was used in addition to the 666-subject first cohort. The study aimed to test whether cataloging public T cell receptors could reveal signatures of past pathogen exposure.

Donors formed part of the validation cohort, which comprised 95 to 150 subjects and was distinct from the first cohort of roughly 600 subjects. Overall study results and their limits: In vitro tests confirmed that a few of the cytomegalovirus-associated TCR beta chains recognize cytomegalovirus antigens. In the study, approximately 160 TCR beta chains were listed as associated with cytomegalovirus. According to the authors, the approach could potentially be generalized to other disease states and immunological phenotypes. The classifier was reported to diagnose cytomegalovirus status with high specificity and sensitivity in both the original cohort and the validation cohort. Most TCR sequences were seen in very few donors, while some public TCRs were found in many individuals. The validation cohort had no HLA typing available for a later analysis, so co-occurrence within that cohort was assessed over all 120 or so repertoires. In a later analysis, TCRs clustered in the first cohort were found to also tend to co-occur in the roughly 130 validation repertoires, with roughly 93% of cluster scores above 0.

CDR1 and CDR2 (SEHNR, FQNEAQ) derive from the germline V gene (reference sequence). Trimming at the junction amounts to 0 bases on V and 2 bases on J, and the germline ends lie 13 bases apart. The CDR3 spans 16 residues, from the cysteine through the phenylalanine. The sequence is cut down to CDR3 DNA, 48 bases in frame from base 1. The receptor library was made with the immunoSEQ multiplex PCR assay. The original methods were these. A statistical classification framework was developed to diagnose cytomegalovirus status using the catalog of TCR beta chain sequences. The immuneACCESS repertoire file appears here via TCRdb, limited to in-frame rearrangements. These files lack a portion of the clones; in checked studies, under half of the deficit traces to unresolved V genes, and the cause of the others is not known. Clone size and the V and J calls come from that table; the DNA yielded D and trimming. The sample table records about 250,000 clones; approximately 90% of these occur just once. The ten largest clonotypes hold roughly 2.5% of the sample.

This TCR derives from a man aged 18 to 29 in good health and CMV-seronegative. The chain was built from TRBV7-9 and TRBJ1-2; TRBD1 could be the D gene, as 6 bases match. The sample was PBMCs. In nucleotide form, the sequence is TGTGCCAGCAGCTTAGCGGGGGGGCGATCCAACTATGGCTACACCTTC. It specifies CASSLAGGRSNYGYTF.